This paragraph reports one T cell receptor (beta chain). Its binding antigen is unknown. No clone much larger than this one lies a single base away; base qualities are absent. Collaborating institutions collected whole blood in K2EDTA tubes following their own protocols. Collaborator samples were shipped for TCRbeta analysis as frozen whole blood, isolated PBMCs, or DNA extracted from either sample type. Including the terminal cysteine and phenylalanine, the CDR3 comprises 16 residues. Only the CDR3 portion is preserved as DNA: 48 bases, with reading frame beginning at the first base. CDR1 and CDR2 are read off the germline V gene as SGHVS and FQNEAQ. V is trimmed back by 7 bases and J by 3 bases, and the junction contains 12 bases that no gene match accounts for. This sample was taken from a study of blood T cell repertoires in COVID-19 (dated by TCRdb to the early 2020s). In terms of the full investigation: Samples from collaborators originated in the United States, Italy and Spain and spanned both the acute and convalescent phases of COVID-19. Where HLA class I and class II types were available, the types were taken from metadata supplied by the sample provider, not from assay-based typing. A de-identified subject ID, COVID-19 status, age in years and sex were almost always included in the sample metadata. Samples were obtained from the ongoing ImmuneRACE study (first 160 participants) and from over 1,000 subjects provided by 6 global collaborators. A freely available public database, intended as a resource for researchers studying the immune response to SARS-CoV-2, is where the repertoires were released. The prospective study material was composed of cDNA or gDNA derived from T cells, B-cell-depleted T cells, or PBMCs. The dataset comprised deeply sampled blood TCRbeta repertoires from subjects exposed to, actively infected with, or recovered from COVID-19. Summary of the overall study and its limitations: Clinical and demographic metadata were provided uncurated, with the amount varying by source and participant.

TCRbeta CDR3 regions were amplified from genomic DNA by means of the immunoSEQ Assay, a bias-controlled multiplex PCR. The paper's processing steps were these. The number of nucleated cells in each sample was estimated by amplification of reference gene primers within the assay. To quantify the absolute abundance of each unique TCRbeta CDR3 rearrangement, sequence reads were collapsed and filtered. For each sample, productive Simpson clonality was calculated as the square root of Simpson's diversity index over productive rearrangements. TCRdb limited this immuneACCESS table to in-frame rearrangements with V and J called. A share of clones is missing; checked studies link under half to unresolved V genes, and the rest is unexplained. D and trimming were read from the DNA, whereas the V and J calls and clone size are those reported in that table. The sample yields about 200,000 clones; 85% to 90% were counted once. 3% of the sample is in the top ten clones.

The sequencing input was peripheral blood. This receptor chain uses TRBV7-8 and TRBJ2-1, and TRBD2 matches 7 of the central bases. This TCR came from a man in his 60s with acute or convalescent COVID-19. The DNA is as follows: TGTGCCAGCACCGATATTACTAGCGAATACTACAATGAGCAGTTCTTC. It is translated as CASTDITSEYYNEQFF.